This T cell receptor beta chain was obtained from a study of long-term antiretroviral therapy in people with HIV. This CDR3 is built from 16 residues. Germline loops: CDR1 MNHNY, CDR2 SVGAGI (reference sequence). The V and J ends lost 0 bases and 4 bases, in that order; junction bases with no gene match: 6. Run at survey level, the immunoSEQ assay was version v3.0. A target of about 35,000-50,000 T-cell genomes per sample was set for sequencing. Generated by immunoSEQ multiplex PCR, the TCRdb table keeps only in-frame clones and is missing some. The sample yields tens of thousands of clones, about 85% seen once.

The sample in question was unsorted PBMCs, obtained just over 2.6 years after starting antiretroviral therapy. The source is a man aged 35-49 years with HIV. This chain connects TRBV6-6 to TRBJ2-7; TRBD1 aligns across 10 bases. The CDR3 sequence: CASSYSTGQGTYEQYF. The DNA for the CDR3 is TGTGCCAGCAGTTACTCGACGGGACAGGGGACGTACGAGCAGTACTTC.